This T cell receptor beta chain was observed in a study of high-grade serous ovarian cancer treatment subgroups. Germline CDR1 and CDR2: GTSNPN and SVGIG (reference sequence). The CDR3 covers 11 residues. The ends were cut back, 5 bases at V and 4 bases at J, with 8 bases in the middle. Tumor samples were taken before definitive surgery or chemotherapy. Measured with immunoSEQ multiplex PCR; TCRdb has only the in-frame clones, and not every one. The sample shows more than 7,500 clones, more than 55% of them seen only once. Sample: tumor tissue. This sequence originates from a human donor with high-grade serous ovarian cancer. The rearrangement links TRBV30 to TRBJ2-5; maybe TRBD2 (5 bases). The CDR3 loop is CAWEGGETQYF. CDR3 in DNA: TGTGCCTGGGAGGGTGGAGAGACCCAGTACTTC. Supplemented by reference TRBV30 and TRBJ2-5, the full variable domain reads SQTIHQWPATLVQPVGSPLSLECTVEGTSNPNLYWYRQAAGRGLQLLFYSVGIGQISSEVPQNLSASRPQDRQFILSSKKLLLSDSGFYLCAWEGGETQYFGPGTRLLVL.